The T cell receptor beta chain under discussion was sequenced for a study of graft-versus-host responses after intestinal transplantation. Per germline, CDR1 LGHNT and CDR2 FRNRAP. Between the trimmed V and J ends, which lost 4 bases and 2 bases, there was a span of 9 bases. This CDR3 comprises 14 residues. Regarding this clone: Its antigen is currently unknown.

Using immunoSEQ multiplex PCR, the repertoire was profiled, and TCRdb retains in-frame clones only, with some absent. The profile shows about 110,000 clones, roughly 90% of them singletons. The rearrangement uses TRBV12-5 and TRBJ1-5; no definite D call. This receptor was identified in a human donor who was the organ donor for an intestinal transplant. This specimen was unstimulated CD4+ T cells sorted from spleen or lymph node cells, taken before transplant. The CDR3 loop is CASGSEVRNQPQHF. As DNA, the CDR3 is TGTGCTAGTGGTTCGGAGGTCCGCAATCAGCCCCAGCATTTT.